The table lists the clone carrying this T cell receptor beta chain with many counts. The data belong to a study of CDR3 diversity in severe acne. The V gene's germline CDR1 is SNHLY and CDR2 FYNNEI. V lost 6 bases and J 5 bases, leaving 11 bases between the germline ends. The CDR3 runs 12 residues. Each CDR3 protein gets one entry after TCRdb re-called the PCR reads with MiXCR. Of roughly 100,000 distinct CDR3 sequences in the sample, about half were seen once. The chain employs TRBV2 and TRBJ2-7, with a possible D match to TRBD2 (6 bases). This TCR derives from a male donor with acne. The specimen was blood. The CDR3 reads CASRVGGDEQYF. CDR3 nucleotide sequence: TGTGCCAGCAGGGTCGGCGGGGACGAGCAGTACTTC.